Listed below are T cell receptor beta chains from one sample, sequenced in a study of T cell responses to AZD1222 COVID-19 vaccine. This table comes from immunoSEQ multiplex PCR, and its TCRdb copy is limited to in-frame clones, with some not included. Of roughly 120,000 clones listed, 80% to 90% are singletons. This specimen consisted of peripheral blood, obtained on day 0 of AZD1222 vaccination. The receptors come from an adult in good health. Each CDR3 is given with its conserved first and last residue. A D gene is named only where the DNA matches it firmly. For some rows the clone size is stated as once, few or many, or as a class when expanded; others skip it.

CDR3nt,CDR3aa,v_gene,j_gene,len,d_gene,abundance
TGTGCCAGCAGCTTATATAACAGGGGAGAAGATAATCAGCCCCAGCATTTT,CASSLYNRGEDNQPQHF,TRBV7-8,TRBJ1-5,17,TRBD1,-
TGTGCCAGCAGCTTGAACACTGAAGCTTTCTTT,CASSLNTEAFF,TRBV3-1/TRBV3-2,TRBJ1-1,11,-,-
TGTGCCAGCAGCACACTTACAGGGGGCAATTCACCCCTCCACTTT,CASSTLTGGNSPLHF,TRBV7-8,TRBJ1-6,15,TRBD1,-
TGTGCCAGCAGCCAAGGACTAGCGGGGGGCAATGAGCAGTTCTTC,CASSQGLAGGNEQFF,TRBV3-1/TRBV3-2,TRBJ2-1,15,TRBD2,-
TGTGCCAGTAGTTCGGACCTGAGATATGGCTACACCTTC,CASSSDLRYGYTF,TRBV19,TRBJ1-2,13,-,few
TGTGCCAGCAGCTCGATCCGGGACAGCTATGGCTACACCTTC,CASSSIRDSYGYTF,TRBV5-4,TRBJ1-2,14,TRBD1,-
TGTGCCATCAGTGACCCGGTGGATGGCCGGATCGGCTACGAGCAGTACTTC,CAISDPVDGRIGYEQYF,TRBV10-3,TRBJ2-7,17,-,-
TGTGCCAGCAGCCCCTCCGCGGGTGCGGAGCAGTACTTC,CASSPSAGAEQYF,TRBV14,TRBJ2-7,13,-,-
TGTGCCAGTAGTACTAGCTCGGGCAGGGAAGAGACCCAGTACTTC,CASSTSSGREETQYF,TRBV19,TRBJ2-5,15,-,-
TGTGCCAGCAGTTTATCGGCGCCAGGGCTGAGCAATCAGCCCCAGCATTTT,CASSLSAPGLSNQPQHF,TRBV27,TRBJ1-5,17,-,-
TGCGCCAGCAGCCAAGAACTAAGGGTTTACGAGCAGTACTTC,CASSQELRVYEQYF,TRBV4-1,TRBJ2-7,14,-,-
TGCGCCAGCAGCCCCCCTCCAGGTACTAGCACGGATACGCAGTATTTT,CASSPPPGTSTDTQYF,TRBV5-1,TRBJ2-3,16,-,once
TGTGCCAGCAGCAAACCGACTAGTAGACACTACGAGCAGTACTTC,CASSKPTSRHYEQYF,TRBV21-1,TRBJ2-7,15,-,few
TGTGCCAGTAGTGATTTCGGTGGCTACACCTTC,CASSDFGGYTF,TRBV19,TRBJ1-2,11,-,-
TGTGCCAGCAGCGTAGGAGTCACAGGGGACAACATTCAGTACTTC,CASSVGVTGDNIQYF,TRBV9,TRBJ2-4,15,TRBD1,-
TGTGCCAGCAGCCCCGGGGACACACATTCACCCCTCCACTTT,CASSPGDTHSPLHF,TRBV7-9,TRBJ1-6,14,-,-
TGTGCCAGCAGTCCGCGGGGTCTGCACGAGCAGTACTTC,CASSPRGLHEQYF,TRBV27,TRBJ2-7,13,-,once
TGCGCCAGCAGCCAAGTATCTAAGGGACAGGGATTCTACGAGCAGTACTTC,CASSQVSKGQGFYEQYF,TRBV4-1,TRBJ2-7,17,TRBD1,-
TGTGCCAGTAGTACGCCCTCCGGGCTAAGATTAAACGAGCAGTACTTC,CASSTPSGLRLNEQYF,TRBV19,TRBJ2-7,16,-,once